This is a list of T cell receptor beta chains from one sample in a study of beta chain features in type 1 diabetes. The assay was immunoSEQ multiplex PCR, and TCRdb's table has in-frame clones only and misses some. This table has around 150,000 clones, about 8.1% appearing once. The specimen was central memory CD4+ T cells from blood. The origin of the receptors is a man aged 18 to 29 in good health. Both conserved end residues are part of each CDR3. D genes are given only for firm matches. Only some rows state a clone size, as once, few, many or a class for expanded clones.

.,TRBV28,TRBJ2-5,.,TGTGCCAGCAGTCCCAACACCCCCCAGTGGTACTTC,CASSPNTPQWYF
.,TRBV7-2,TRBJ2-2,few,TGTGCCAGCAGCTCTAGCCTAGAGAACACCGGGGAGCTGTTTTTT,CASSSSLENTGELFF
TRBD1,TRBV5-1,TRBJ1-1,many,TGCGCCAGCAGCTTGATTGGACAGGGGCTGAACACTGAAGCTTTCTTT,CASSLIGQGLNTEAFF
TRBD1,TRBV4-3,TRBJ2-2,few,TGCGCCAGCAGCCAGAGACAGGGGCCCTACACCGGGGAGCTGTTTTTT,CASSQRQGPYTGELFF
.,TRBV7-9,TRBJ2-7,few,TGTGCCAGCAGCTTCGTTTACGAGCAGTACTTC,CASSFVYEQYF
TRBD1,TRBV11-1,TRBJ1-1,many,TGTGCCAGCAGCTCACAGGGGGTTGAAGCTTTCTTT,CASSSQGVEAFF
.,TRBV30,TRBJ1-4,.,TGTGCCTGGAGTGTAACAGGGACTAATGAAAAACTGTTTTTT,CAWSVTGTNEKLFF
.,TRBV4-2,TRBJ2-3,few,TGTGCCGGCAGCCAAGATCCTTGGGGGCAACGAGACACAGATACGCAGTATTTT,CAGSQDPWGQRDTDTQYF
TRBD1,TRBV5-4,TRBJ2-6,.,TGTGCCAGCAGCTCTCGGGACAGCTTCTCTGGGGCCAACGTCCTGACTTTC,CASSSRDSFSGANVLTF
TRBD1,TRBV5-4,TRBJ1-2,few,TGTGCCAGCAGCCTGGGACAGGCTTTCTATGGCTACACCTTC,CASSLGQAFYGYTF
TRBD1,TRBV30,TRBJ1-6,.,TGTGCCTGGACAGGGGGTGAGGGTGGGAATTCACCCCTCCACTTT,CAWTGGEGGNSPLHF
TRBD2,TRBV11-2,TRBJ2-1,many,TGTGCCAGCAGCCCCGAGGCAGCGGGGGGAAAGGATGAGCAGTTCTTC,CASSPEAAGGKDEQFF
.,TRBV18,TRBJ2-7,.,TGTGCCAGCTCATCTCGGGGGTCCTACGAGCAGTACTTC,CASSSRGSYEQYF
.,TRBV7-3,TRBJ2-7,few,TGTGCCAGCAGCTTTGGCCCCGAACGCTCGAAAGACGAGCAGTACTTC,CASSFGPERSKDEQYF
TRBD1,TRBV28,TRBJ1-2,.,TGTGCCAGCAGTTACAGGGGTAGAGGCTATGGCTACACCTTC,CASSYRGRGYGYTF
.,TRBV29-1,TRBJ1-5,many,TGCAGCGTTGAAGATCGGGGTCAACCCCAGCATTTT,CSVEDRGQPQHF
TRBD2,TRBV6-1,TRBJ2-7,.,TGTGCCAGCAGGACTAGCGGCTACGAGCAGTACTTC,CASRTSGYEQYF
TRBD2,TRBV28,TRBJ2-1,few,TGTGCCAGCAGTTTAAGCCCTGCGAGGGCTAGCGGAATTTACAATGAGCAGTTCTTC,CASSLSPARASGIYNEQFF
TRBD1,TRBV2,TRBJ1-1,few,TGTGCCAGCTCCGGACAGGGGAACACTGAAGCTTTCTTT,CASSGQGNTEAFF